This T cell receptor (beta chain) was identified during a study of OX40 agonist ivuxolimab in advanced cancers. Study details: Two patients with cutaneous melanoma and one with hepatocellular carcinoma, three in total, showed partial responses.

Study conclusions and caveats: On average, CD8+ T cells showed a greater number of expanded clones than CD4+.

Clones were sequenced by immunoSEQ multiplex PCR, and TCRdb holds only the in-frame ones, with some missing. The sample consists of about 38,000 clones, 89% of them appearing once. With respect to this clone: Its antigen remains unknown.

V gave up 0 bases and J gave up 4 bases; unmatched junction bases: 6. The germline V gene has CDR1 LGHNA and CDR2 YNFKEQ. This CDR3 spans 17 amino acids. The clonotype was recovered from an adult with an advanced solid tumor such as melanoma, head and neck, liver or kidney cancer. The sample was CD4+ or CD8+ T cells sorted from blood, taken in a trial of the OX40 agonist ivuxolimab. V and J are TRBV4-2 and TRBJ2-1, with TRBD2 matching 10 bases. DNA of the CDR3: TGTGCCAGCAGCCAAGAATCGGCTAGCGGGGGTTACAATGAGCAGTTCTTC. Its translation is CASSQESASGGYNEQFF.